The 29 T cell receptor beta chains listed next were all sequenced from one sample in a study of patients and donors after allogeneic stem cell transplantation. A single record per CDR3 protein comes from TCRdb applying MiXCR to the RT-PCR reads. Found here are about 960,000 distinct CDR3 sequences, around 17% of them singletons; the top ten hold around 6%. Sequencing input: blood, either unsorted or a sorted T cell fraction (not recorded which). These receptors all come from a human donor who was either an allogeneic HSCT recipient or a stem cell or donor lymphocyte infusion donor (not recorded which). It is not recorded whose cells these are; they may come from a transplant donor.

The table lists this clonotype with many counts. The CDR3 coding sequence is TGCGCCAGCAGCCCCGGTCTGATGGAGAGCTCCTACAATGAGCAGTTCTTC. Translated: CASSPGLMESSYNEQFF. The chain employs TRBV5-1 and TRBJ2-1, with D unresolved. Germline values: CDR1 SGHRS, CDR2 YFSETQ. Trimming stripped 4 bases from V and 0 bases from J, with 17 bases between. The CDR3 has 17 amino acids.

This chain links TRBV6-4 with TRBJ2-1, with 7 positions matching TRBD2. V trimming: 6 bases; J trimming: 9 bases; junction bases outside the gene matches: 14. The length of the CDR3 is 15 residues. Germline V CDR1 and CDR2: MRHNA, SNTAGT. CDR3 residues: CASSYSRDYQSEQFF. DNA for the CDR3: TGTGCCAGCAGCTACTCAAGGGACTATCAGAGTGAGCAGTTCTTC.

The chain recombines TRBV4-3 with TRBJ2-1, with D possibly being TRBD2 (6 bases). From germline, CDR1 is LGHNA and CDR2 YSLEER. This CDR3 region has 15 residues. Trimming cost V 1 base and J 5 bases, with 12 bases left between them. The DNA for the CDR3 is TGCGCCAGCAGCCAAGGCGGGGACTTGAACAATGAGCAGTTCTTC. It specifies CASSQGGDLNNEQFF.

This clonotype appeared many times. The chain has TRBV29-1 and TRBJ1-5; maybe TRBD1 (5 bases). Germline V CDR1 and CDR2: SQVTM, ANQGSEA. The CDR3 spans 13 residues. Trimming cost V 4 bases and J 4 bases, with 11 bases left between them. CDR3 DNA: TGCAGCGTTGGCAGGGCGGGAAATCAGCCCCAGCATTTT. This encodes CSVGRAGNQPQHF.

Here the CDR3 reads CAIPAGTDASEQYF. The CDR3 DNA reads as TGTGCCATCCCCGCCGGAACGGATGCTTCTGAGCAGTACTTC. The rearrangement uses TRBV10-3 and TRBJ2-7, with D hard to call. Per the germline V gene, CDR1 is ENHRY and CDR2 is SYGVKD. The CDR3 spans 14 residues. The germline V and J ends were trimmed by 8 bases and 7 bases, with 21 bases remaining between them.

This clonotype was observed a single time. The chain joins TRBV6-1 to TRBJ2-7; 7 nucleotides agree with TRBD1. V was pared by 7 bases and J by 0 bases, with 6 bases of the junction left unmatched. CDR1 and CDR2 from the germline V gene are MNHNS and SASEGT. The CDR3 spans 14 residues. The CDR3 DNA sequence: TGTGCCAGCACCCGGGACAGCCGCTCCTACGAGCAGTACTTC. This translates into CASTRDSRSYEQYF.

This rearrangement joins TRBV7-9 to TRBJ1-1; D is ambiguous. The CDR3 is 12 residues long. Germline assignment: CDR1 SEHNR and CDR2 FQNEAQ (reference sequence). With 5 bases removed from V and 5 bases from J, the gap between germline ends came to 9 bases. CDR3 sequence: CASSQPRTEAFF. In DNA form, the CDR3 reads TGTGCCAGCAGCCAGCCGCGAACTGAAGCTTTCTTT.

V gene TRBV3-1 combines with J gene TRBJ1-6; D is unclear. The CDR3 is 14 residues long. Trimming took 1 base from V and 5 from J, leaving 6 bases between them. The V gene's germline CDR1 is LGHDT and CDR2 YNNKEL (reference sequence). In nucleotides, the CDR3 is TGTGCCAGCAGCCAAGGGAAGAATAATTCACCCCTCCACTTT. Amino acids: CASSQGKNNSPLHF.

This clonotype has a count of ten or more. V usage is TRBV12-3 or TRBV12-4 and J usage is TRBJ2-5; 9 bases agree with TRBD2. The length of the CDR3 is 17 residues. Trimming removed 1 base from V and 1 base from J; junction bases left unmatched: 7. CDR3: CASSLVVAGDPQETQYF. The CDR3 bases are TGTGCCAGCAGTTTAGTAGTAGCGGGGGACCCCCAAGAGACCCAGTACTTC.

This clonotype was recorded a few times. V usage is TRBV27 and J usage is TRBJ2-7; 8 bases map to TRBD1. Germline assignment: CDR1 MNHEY and CDR2 SMNVEV (reference sequence). The CDR3 extends over 15 amino acids. J lost 6 bases, V lost 5 bases, and 12 bases had no gene match. CDR3: CASSPPGQVSLEQYF. The DNA for the CDR3 is TGTGCCAGCAGTCCGCCGGGACAGGTATCTCTCGAGCAGTACTTC.

The V call is TRBV4-2, the J call TRBJ1-2; D gene unclear. V was pared by 0 bases and J by 4 bases, with 12 bases between. From germline, CDR1 is LGHNA and CDR2 YNFKEQ. The CDR3 runs to 15 residues. CDR3 DNA: TGTGCCAGCAGCCAAGATCCCAACGTGCGCTATGGCTACACCTTC. The encoded protein is CASSQDPNVRYGYTF.

This clonotype was observed a few times. J is TRBJ2-1 and V is TRBV5-1; TRBD2 agrees at 10 bases. Trimming took 6 bases from V and 7 from J; bases not matched to a gene: 7. Per the germline V gene, CDR1 is SGHRS and CDR2 is YFSETQ. The length of the CDR3 is 14 residues. CDR3 nucleotides: TGCGCCAGCACTAGCGGGAGACCGAGGAATGAGCAGTTCTTC. The encoded protein is CASTSGRPRNEQFF. Drawing the rest from reference TRBV5-1 and TRBJ2-1, the complete variable domain is KAGVTQTPRYLIKTRGQQVTLSCSPISGHRSVSWYQQTPGQGLQFLFEYFSETQRNKGNFPGRFSGRQFSNSRSEMNVSTLELGDSALYLCASTSGRPRNEQFFGPGTRLTVL.

V is TRBV18 and J is TRBJ2-7; perhaps TRBD2 as D (6 bases). The CDR3 consists of 16 residues. The V gene's germline CDR1 is KGHSH and CDR2 LQKENI. V lost 1 base, J lost 1 base, and 14 bases lay in between. The CDR3 DNA reads as TGTGCCAGCTCACCACAGCCGACTAGTATATCCTACGAGCAGTACTTC. The encoded protein is CASSPQPTSISYEQYF. The whole variable domain, remainder taken from reference TRBV18 and TRBJ2-7, is NAGVMQNPRHLVRRRGQEARLRCSPMKGHSHVYWYRQLPEEGLKFMVYLQKENIIDESGMPKERFSAEFPKEGPSILRIQQVVRGDSAAYFCASSPQPTSISYEQYFGPGTRLTVT.

This clonotype appeared a few times. The chain joins TRBV20-1 to TRBJ1-1, with D possibly matching TRBD1 (5 bases). The CDR3 has 15 residues. Germline assignment: CDR1 DFQATT and CDR2 SNEGSKA (reference sequence). V gave up 0 bases and J gave up 0 bases, with 11 bases separating them. The CDR3 reads CSARDGGAMNTEAFF. The CDR3 region has the DNA TGCAGTGCTAGAGATGGGGGAGCGATGAACACTGAAGCTTTCTTT.

This clonotype was seen more than once but under ten times. The chain employs TRBV6-5 and TRBJ1-1, with D uncertain. V was cut by 4 bases and J by 11 bases, with 17 bases left in between. Germline CDR1 is MNHEY and CDR2 is SVGAGI. The CDR3 loop spans 13 amino acids. CDR3 region: CASSSGQVRGAFF. In DNA form, the CDR3 reads TGTGCCAGCAGTTCTGGGCAGGTCCGAGGGGCTTTCTTT.

This clonotype was recorded many times. The chain combines TRBV5-1 with TRBJ1-2; unclear D gene. This CDR3 is built from 14 residues. Trimming left V 6 bases short and J 4 bases short, with 16 bases between. The germline V gene encodes CDR1 SGHRS and CDR2 YFSETQ. CDR3 DNA: TGCGCCAGCACCTCCCGGGGTGAGGGCTATGGCTACACCTTC. Translating it yields CASTSRGEGYGYTF.

The V and J genes are TRBV30 and TRBJ1-1; possible D gene TRBD1, 5 bases. CDR3 size: 13 residues. V was cut by 3 bases and J by 2 bases, with 10 bases left in between. In germline, CDR1 is GTSNPN, CDR2 SVGIG (reference sequence). For the CDR3, the DNA is TGTGCCTGGAGCCGGGGCCAAAACACTGAAGCTTTCTTT. This gives the protein CAWSRGQNTEAFF.

The table lists this clonotype with a few counts. The J gene is TRBJ1-1, the V gene TRBV29-1, with 7 bases lining up with TRBD1. Trimming took 3 bases from V and 7 from J; bases not matched to a gene: 11. CDR1 and CDR2 from the germline V gene are SQVTM and ANQGSEA. The CDR3 spans 14 residues. This CDR3 is CSVEARGFRLEAFF. Written as DNA, the CDR3 is TGCAGCGTTGAGGCCAGGGGGTTTAGACTTGAAGCTTTCTTT.

This chain links TRBV13 with TRBJ2-2, with D uncertain. The CDR3 is made up of 15 amino acids. Trimming cost V 2 bases and J 0 bases, with 7 bases left between them. Looked up from germline, CDR1 is PRHDT and CDR2 is FYEKMQ (reference sequence). The CDR3, as DNA: TGTGCCAGCAGCTTATATACTCCGAACACCGGGGAGCTGTTTTTT. Translation gives CASSLYTPNTGELFF.

This clonotype was seen only a few times. This rearrangement joins TRBV5-1 to TRBJ2-3, with D possibly TRBD1 on 6 matching bases. This CDR3 region has 14 residues. Germline CDR1 SGHRS, CDR2 YFSETQ. Trimming took 0 bases from V and 5 from J, leaving 10 bases between them. The DNA of the CDR3 is TGCGCCAGCAGCTTGGTGGGGGCAATAGATACGCAGTATTTT. Translating it yields CASSLVGAIDTQYF. The full variable domain, with the rest looked up from reference TRBV5-1 and TRBJ2-3, is KAGVTQTPRYLIKTRGQQVTLSCSPISGHRSVSWYQQTPGQGLQFLFEYFSETQRNKGNFPGRFSGRQFSNSRSEMNVSTLELGDSALYLCASSLVGAIDTQYFGPGTRLTVL.

This sequence joins TRBV4-3 and TRBJ2-7; D unresolved. Germline V CDR1 and CDR2: LGHNA, YSLEER. Trimming stripped 1 base from V and 0 bases from J, with 10 bases between. The CDR3 runs 15 residues. Here the CDR3 DNA reads TGCGCCAGCAGCCAAGTCAGGTCCAGCTCCTACGAGCAGTACTTC. It is translated as CASSQVRSSSYEQYF.

The V and J genes are TRBV9 and TRBJ2-3, with 10 positions matching TRBD2. The length of the CDR3 is 16 residues. J was trimmed by 0 bases and V by 3 bases; bases with no gene match: 4. The germline V gene has CDR1 SGDLS and CDR2 YYNGEE. The CDR3 region is CASSDGTSDSTDTQYF. In nucleotides, the CDR3 is TGTGCCAGCAGCGACGGGACTAGCGACAGCACAGATACGCAGTATTTT. The full variable domain, with the rest looked up from reference TRBV9 and TRBJ2-3, is DSGVTQTPKHLITATGQRVTLRCSPRSGDLSVYWYQQSLDQGLQFLIQYYNGEERAKGNILERFSAQQFPDLHSELNLSSLELGDSALYFCASSDGTSDSTDTQYFGPGTRLTVL.

The sample holds a few counts of this clonotype. The V gene is TRBV7-9, the J gene TRBJ2-7; TRBD2 might be the D (6 bases). There are 13 residues in the CDR3. V lost 1 base, J lost 7 bases, and 11 bases lay in between. CDR1 is SEHNR, CDR2 FQNEAQ, per germline (reference sequence). CDR3: CASSLVYSGEQYF. DNA for the CDR3: TGTGCCAGCAGCTTAGTATATAGCGGTGAGCAGTACTTC.

This clonotype has only a few counts. The rearrangement joins TRBV21-1 to TRBJ2-1; the table's D gene call, TRBD2, was not cross checked with the DNA. TRBV21-1 is a known pseudogene. The CDR3 totals 20 residues. For the CDR3, the DNA is TGTGCCAGCAGCAAAGCTCGACTAGCGGGAGGGCCAAGCTCCTACAATGAGCAGTTCTTC. It codes for CASSKARLAGGPSSYNEQFF.

V usage is TRBV7-2 and J usage is TRBJ1-6; D is perhaps TRBD1 (5 bases). Germline lookup yields CDR1 SGHTA and CDR2 FQGNSA. Trimming shortened V by 6 bases and J by 4 bases, and 16 bases separated the two germline ends. There are 16 residues in the CDR3. In nucleotides, the CDR3 is TGTGCCAGCAGTCGATCCGGGACGGCTTATAATTCACCCCTCCACTTT. Its translation is CASSRSGTAYNSPLHF.

The V gene is TRBV5-1, the J gene TRBJ1-1; TRBD1 aligns across 11 bases. The CDR3 is 15 residues long. Germline V CDR1 and CDR2: SGHRS, YFSETQ. The ends lost 0 bases at V and 4 bases at J; junction bases unmatched: 2. Written as DNA, the CDR3 is TGCGCCAGCAGCTTGGGGACAGGGGGCCTCACTGAAGCTTTCTTT. Translating gives CASSLGTGGLTEAFF.

The table lists this clonotype with many counts. The chain couples TRBV12-3 or TRBV12-4 to TRBJ1-6; D uncertain. This CDR3 comprises 15 residues. V was clipped by 6 bases and J by 4 bases, with 13 bases between them. CDR3 nucleotide sequence: TGTGCCAGCAGCCCCGGTGCGGGGTATAATTCACCCCTCCACTTT. Protein sequence: CASSPGAGYNSPLHF.

This clonotype came up many times. V gene TRBV12-3 or TRBV12-4 combines with J gene TRBJ2-1, with 12 bases fitting TRBD2. The CDR3 sequence is 15 residues long. V lost 7 bases to trimming and J lost 4 bases; unmatched junction nucleotides: 5. In nucleotides, the CDR3 is TGTGCCAGCAATCTAGCGGGGGGGATATACAATGAGCAGTTCTTC. Its translation: CASNLAGGIYNEQFF.

The chain employs TRBV28 and TRBJ2-3; D might be TRBD2 (6 bases). The CDR3 covers 15 residues. The germline V gene has CDR1 MDHEN and CDR2 SYDVKM. Trimming pared 4 bases from V and 4 bases from J, leaving 15 bases between. The CDR3 DNA reads TGTGCCAGCAGTTGGGCGGGATCCCTAGCAGATACGCAGTATTTT. Translation gives CASSWAGSLADTQYF.